The subject of this entry is one TCR beta chain. Its cognate antigen is unknown. Naive CD8 isolation took CD45RO-negative cells positively selected for CCR7 and excluded terminally differentiated effector memory CD45RA+ cells. The sample originates from a study of shared clonotypes between healthy human individuals. Turning to the study itself: Per donor, three plates held CD4 naive cells, three held CD4 memory, two held CD8 naive and one held CD8 memory.

When replicate PCRs were run on sorted subsets, they used around 0.2 ug DNA, about 30,000 T cell genomes. Generated by immunoSEQ multiplex PCR, the TCRdb table keeps only in-frame clones and is missing some. The table lists 1.5 million to 2.5 million clones, about 95% of them singletons, with 1.2% in the top ten. The study, taken as a whole, reports: Sequencing depth was a factor that was expected to affect clonotype sharing among donors.

The TCR comes from a man aged 18 to 29 in good health. Sequences were obtained from naive CD8+ T cells sorted from blood.

The CDR3 region has the DNA TGTGCCAGCAGCTTAGGGGGGCCGCGAAACGAGCAGTACTTC. This translates into CASSLGGPRNEQYF. J is TRBJ2-7 and V is TRBV7-6; the D gene is possibly TRBD1 (6 bases). V was trimmed by 1 base and J by 5 bases, leaving 12 bases between them. Germline V lookup: CDR1 SGHVS, CDR2 FNYEAQ. This CDR3 is 14 amino acids long.